This T cell receptor beta chain was captured in a study of shared clonotypes between healthy human individuals (TCRdb year 2020). Regarding the research as a whole: Two women and a few men aged 18 to 49 years were included in the cohort. Per donor, three plates each were used for CD4 naive and CD4 memory, two for CD8 naive, and one for CD8 memory. To increase sequencing depth and limit assay-specific biases, TCR repertoire library preparation and sequencing were carried out by different laboratories using diverse techniques. Each donor's leukapheresis produced roughly between about 0.9 and 9.5 billion PBMCs. To estimate repertoire size and how much clonotype sharing occurs between individuals, the study deeply sequenced the blood TCR repertoires of five healthy adults.

The investigation overall reported the following: Sampling was limited to blood, and TCR repertoires in tissue likely differ from TCR repertoires in blood. Incomplete sequencing was indicated by rarefaction of sorted-subset datasets, despite the large sequencing depth. Naive subsets generally had larger estimated clonotype richness than memory subsets did. The genetic and exposure-history diversity represented was limited by the small number of donors. Across four donors, approximately 4.9% of naive CD4, more than 3% of naive CD8, under 2.5% of memory CD4, and approximately 0.4% of memory CD8 clonotypes were shared. Compared with non-shared clonotypes, the clonotypes found in all four sorted-subset donors had higher generation probabilities. Pairwise subsampling led to the expectation that sequencing depth would affect the degree of clonotype sharing among donors.

CD8 naive samples were obtained by positive selection for CCR7 among CD45RO-negative cells, yielding a CD45RA+CCR7+ population from which TemRA cells were excluded. The donors were healthy, HIV-negative adults who had no recently reported acute infections or vaccinations. Every donor was a Caucasian adult residing in Nashville, Tennessee, USA. Blood was collected by leukapheresis, and PBMCs were isolated by Ficoll-Histopaque density gradient centrifugation and then cryopreserved in liquid nitrogen vapor phase. Analytical flow cytometry was used to check the purity and quantity of each magnetically sorted T cell population. From each sorted fraction, genomic DNA was isolated and quantified by UV absorbance on a Nanodrop 2000c. Using the deep immunoSEQ assay, TCR CDR3 regions were amplified from genomic DNA by multiplex PCR. Genomic DNA extracted from each cell subset was distributed evenly over all wells of several immunoSEQ 96-well plates, and each plate served as one replicate. For sorted subsets, about 210 ng of genomic DNA, equivalent to 30,000 or so T cell genomes, went into each replicate PCR. The purified libraries were quantified using a Qubit 3.0 fluorometer, sized with a Bioanalyzer 2100, and then quantified again using the KAPA Library Quantification kit. Every immunoSEQ 96-well plate was sequenced on a dedicated single-read 150-cycle Illumina NextSeq 550 flow cell. The paper's data handling went like this. Because only junctional sequences without quality scores were contained in the immunoSEQ output, filtering matching that applied to full-length reads could not be performed. To assign V/J genes and CDR3, sequences were annotated against IMGT germline references using PyIR, a Python wrapper for IgBLAST v1.9. Reads were removed for weak V/J assignments (E-value above 1e-6), missing CDR3, stop codons, out-of-frame junctions, or ambiguous translated residues. V3J clonotypes were defined by identical inferred V gene, J gene, and CDR3 amino acid sequence. To compute the percentage overlap between repertoires, the number of shared unique clonotypes was divided by the size of the smaller repertoire. Richness of each repertoire was evaluated using RTK rarefaction, the Chao1 estimator, and Recon v2.1 estimates of unobserved clonotypes. OLGA was used to compute generation probabilities for all TCRbeta clonotypes that the gDNA method yielded from four donors. TCRdb mirrors the immuneACCESS table, restricted to in-frame sequences. Some clones are absent from its copies; in checked studies, under half trace to an unresolved V gene, and the reason for the others is unknown. V and J calls plus clone size are reproduced from that table; the DNA served to infer D and trimming. Within this sample are 600,000 or so clones, with roughly 98% of them counted one time only. The ten largest account for around 0.3% of the sample.

A single count supports this clone. Its antigen remains undetermined. The record has no base qualities; no much larger clone is one base away. The V end loses 2 bases and the J end loses 7 bases, and a stretch of 12 bases separates them. From the cysteine through the phenylalanine, the CDR3 covers 13 amino acids. Kept here is only the CDR3 DNA, which spans 39 bases and is read in frame from base 1. Taken from the germline V gene (reference sequence), the CDR1 and CDR2 loops are GTSNPN and SVGIG. Here the chain combines TRBV30 and TRBJ2-1; the D region may be TRBD1 or TRBD2, each matching 5 bases equally. The sequence was collected from a man aged 25 to 40 in good health. Sequences were obtained from naive CD8+ T cells sorted from blood. Explained via the paper, the cell subset or site label denotes: CD45RA+CCR7+. Read as DNA, the sequence is TGTGCCTGGAGTTCATCGGGGCGGAATGAGCAGTTCTTC. Its translation is CAWSSSGRNEQFF.